These 29 T cell receptor beta chains originate from one sample sequenced in a study of beta chain features in type 1 diabetes. Study-wide results and caveats: TCRB CDR3s from Type 1 diabetes patients were moderately but significantly shorter in all four CD4+ subsets.

Expressed TCRB transcripts were sequenced after all isolated RNA was converted to cDNA. Only in-frame clones appear in the TCRdb table, and some are missing; sequencing was by immunoSEQ multiplex PCR. This table holds about 300,000 clones, less than 15% found once. Antigens of these TCRs are unknown. Sequencing was done on a sample of naive CD4+ T cells from blood. All receptors come from a woman under 30 with type 1 diabetes.

In this sample, this clone turned up a few times. The chain uses TRBV30 and TRBJ2-1; tentative D call: TRBD2 (5 bases). With 0 bases removed from V and 0 bases from J, the gap between germline ends came to 21 bases. The germline gives CDR1 GTSNPN, CDR2 SVGIG (reference sequence). The CDR3 has 19 residues. CDR3 nucleotide sequence: TGTGCCTGGAGTGTAAATGGACTTCATTACACAAGCTCCTACAATGAGCAGTTCTTC. The encoded protein is CAWSVNGLHYTSSYNEQFF. The variable domain in full, completed from reference TRBV30 and TRBJ2-1, reads SQTIHQWPATLVQPVGSPLSLECTVEGTSNPNLYWYRQAAGRGLQLLFYSVGIGQISSEVPQNLSASRPQDRQFILSSKKLLLSDSGFYLCAWSVNGLHYTSSYNEQFFGPGTRLTVL.

This clone came up a few times. J is TRBJ2-1 and V is TRBV30; D is perhaps TRBD2 (6 bases). V was clipped by 2 bases and J by 8 bases, with 10 bases between them. Germline CDR1 is GTSNPN and CDR2 is SVGIG (reference sequence). The CDR3 loop spans 12 amino acids. The CDR3 sequence: CAWSRLVHEQFF. In DNA, the CDR3 is TGTGCCTGGAGTCGACTAGTTCATGAGCAGTTCTTC.

V is TRBV9 and J is TRBJ1-1; D gene ambiguous. Germline lookup yields CDR1 SGDLS and CDR2 YYNGEE. Trimming cost V 2 bases and J 5 bases, with 10 bases left between them. The length of the CDR3 is 13 residues. CDR3 DNA: TGTGCCAGCAGCGTCAGCGGGCGGACTGAAGCTTTCTTT. It is translated as CASSVSGRTEAFF.

The chain carries TRBV19 and TRBJ2-2; D might be TRBD2 (6 bases). The CDR3 is 15 amino acids. Germline assignment: CDR1 LNHDA and CDR2 SQIVND (reference sequence). V lost 3 bases and J 6 bases, leaving 14 bases between the germline ends. The CDR3 here is CASSIGLARAGELFF. The CDR3 nucleotides are TGTGCCAGTAGTATTGGTCTAGCGAGAGCCGGGGAGCTGTTTTTT.

The rearrangement links TRBV30 to TRBJ2-7, with a possible D match to TRBD1 (10 bases). Trimming cost V 1 base and J 7 bases, with 35 bases left between them. This CDR3 comprises 20 residues. Germline CDR1 reads GTSNPN; CDR2 reads SVGIG (reference sequence). The CDR3: CAWSAVTTGGRGGRALEQYF. DNA for the CDR3: TGTGCCTGGAGTGCCGTAACGACAGGGGGCCGCGGCGGGAGGGCCTTGGAGCAGTACTTC.

This chain connects TRBV7-9 to TRBJ1-2; 8 bases agree with TRBD1. J lost 0 bases, V lost 1 base, and 4 bases had no gene match. The CDR3 extends over 16 amino acids. Germline V lookup: CDR1 SEHNR, CDR2 FQNEAQ (reference sequence). The CDR3, as DNA: TGTGCCAGCAGCTTAGAAGTGACAGGGGCTAACTATGGCTACACCTTC. As protein: CASSLEVTGANYGYTF.

The chain recombines TRBV28 with TRBJ2-3, with a weak D call TRBD2 (5 bases). Between the trimmed V and J ends, which lost 3 bases and 4 bases, there was a span of 14 bases. The V gene's germline CDR1 is MDHEN and CDR2 SYDVKM. The CDR3 spans 15 residues. CDR3 sequence: CASSFGRPGADTQYF. In DNA form, the CDR3 reads TGTGCCAGCAGTTTTGGCCGACCCGGGGCAGATACGCAGTATTTT.

V gene TRBV16 combines with J gene TRBJ2-3; possible D gene TRBD2, 6 bases. The germline CDR1 and CDR2 sequences are KGHSY and FQNENV. V was shortened by 4 bases and J by 2 bases, with 7 bases between the two germline ends. The CDR3 length is 13 residues. The CDR3: CASSPGVTDTQYF. In nucleotides, the CDR3 is TGTGCCAGCAGCCCGGGAGTCACAGATACGCAGTATTTT.

This chain joins TRBV5-1 and TRBJ2-5, with D tentatively TRBD1 (6 bases). Germline lookup yields CDR1 SGHRS and CDR2 YFSETQ. This CDR3 has 14 residues. V dropped 6 bases and J dropped 5 bases, with 17 bases sitting between them. CDR3 residues: CASIKDGGGETQYF. In DNA, the CDR3 is TGCGCCAGCATCAAAGATGGGGGCGGGGAGACCCAGTACTTC.

This clone was seen more than once but under ten times. The gene calls are TRBV6-5 and TRBJ1-2; D is unresolved. Germline loops: CDR1 MNHEY, CDR2 SVGAGI. This CDR3 region has 14 residues. V lost 6 bases and J lost 11, with 22 bases in between. As DNA, the CDR3 is TGTGCCAGCAGGCCACTCGGAGCAGAGCGAATTTACACCTTC. Translated: CASRPLGAERIYTF.

In this sample, this clone turned up a few times. Other nucleotide sequences from this sample produce the same CDR3. This chain links TRBV30 with TRBJ1-5, with a tentative D call TRBD1 (6 bases). The CDR3 is made up of 14 amino acids. Trimming took off 0 bases at V and 6 bases at J, with 12 bases between the two ends. Looked up from germline, CDR1 is GTSNPN and CDR2 is SVGIG (reference sequence). CDR3 nucleotide sequence: TGTGCCTGGAGTGTTGGGGGGGCGGGTCAGCCCCAGCATTTT. Translated: CAWSVGGAGQPQHF.

This clone came up a few times. The J gene is TRBJ1-4, the V gene TRBV12-5, with D perhaps TRBD1 (5 bases). The germline CDR1 and CDR2 sequences are LGHNT and FRNRAP. V was clipped by 4 bases and J by 7 bases, with 10 bases between them. CDR3 length: 13 amino acids. CDR3 residues: CASGSGTFEKLFF. CDR3 in DNA: TGTGCTAGTGGTTCCGGGACTTTTGAAAAACTGTTTTTT.

The J gene is TRBJ1-1, the V gene TRBV7-2; 9 bases are a match to TRBD1. The CDR3 runs 17 residues. Germline assignment: CDR1 SGHTA and CDR2 FQGNSA. V was clipped by 7 bases and J by 7 bases; unmatched bases: 19. The CDR3 here is CASNPANPSWGQGEAFF. CDR3 coding DNA: TGTGCCAGCAACCCGGCGAACCCCTCGTGGGGACAGGGTGAAGCTTTCTTT.

V is TRBV6-5 and J is TRBJ2-5, with TRBD1 as a possible D gene (6 bases). V gave up 0 bases and J gave up 2 bases, with 10 bases separating them. Germline V gene sequence: CDR1 MNHEY, CDR2 SVGAGI. The CDR3 sequence is 15 residues long. CDR3 in amino acids: CASSYSGARQETQYF. The CDR3 bases are TGTGCCAGCAGTTACTCGGGGGCAAGACAAGAGACCCAGTACTTC.

The chain recombines TRBV5-1 with TRBJ2-7; tentatively, D is TRBD2 (7 bases). This CDR3 region has 17 residues. The germline CDR1 and CDR2 sequences are SGHRS and YFSETQ. Trimming removed 0 bases at V and 3 bases at J, with 19 bases between. CDR3 protein: CASSLEPGQGGGYEQYF. The CDR3 DNA follows: TGCGCCAGCAGCTTGGAGCCAGGGCAAGGGGGGGGCTACGAGCAGTACTTC.

The rearrangement links TRBV7-3 to TRBJ2-1; 10 bases line up with TRBD2. Germline V gene lookup returns CDR1 SGHTA and CDR2 FQGTGA. The CDR3 has 19 residues. With V trimmed by 5 bases and J by 0 bases, 13 bases remained unmatched. The CDR3 DNA follows: TGTGCCAGCAGCCTCCTAGCGGGAGAGATTCTGAGCTCCTACAATGAGCAGTTCTTC. Its protein is CASSLLAGEILSSYNEQFF.

The table lists this clone with a few counts. This chain uses TRBV25-1 with TRBJ1-2; D may be TRBD1 (5 bases). In germline, CDR1 is MGHDK, CDR2 SYGVNS. This CDR3 is built from 14 residues. V shed 3 bases and J shed 7 bases, with 15 bases lying between them. The chain's CDR3 is CASSDRAGYRGYTF. CDR3 bases: TGTGCCAGCAGTGATAGGGCAGGGTATCGTGGCTACACCTTC.

The CDR3 DNA reads TGTGCCAGCAGTCAGGGGGACAGGGACAACTATGGCTACACCTTC. The encoded protein is CASSQGDRDNYGYTF. The chain employs TRBV28 and TRBJ1-2; TRBD1 matches at 9 bases. CDR1 MDHEN and CDR2 SYDVKM come from the germline V gene. V lost 5 bases and J lost 2; bases outside the gene matches: 6. CDR3 length: 15 residues.

The sample holds a few counts of this clone. This chain uses TRBV27 with TRBJ2-1, with 8 bases that match TRBD2. J lost 8 bases, V lost 5 bases, and 14 bases had no gene match. The CDR3 is 16 amino acids. Germline assignment: CDR1 MNHEY and CDR2 SMNVEV (reference sequence). The CDR3 sequence: CASSAVLLAGGDEQFF. In nucleotides, the CDR3 is TGTGCCAGCAGTGCCGTACTACTGGCGGGAGGTGATGAGCAGTTCTTC.

This clone was counted only a few times. V and J are TRBV9 and TRBJ2-6; the D is unclear. From germline, CDR1 is SGDLS and CDR2 YYNGEE. The CDR3 consists of 14 residues. Deletions cut 0 bases from V and 4 bases from J, with 5 bases between. CDR3 DNA: TGTGCCAGCAGCGTAGCTTCCGGGGCCAACGTCCTGACTTTC. This translates into CASSVASGANVLTF.

The table lists this clone with a few counts. J is TRBJ2-3 and V is TRBV5-1; tentative D call: TRBD2 (6 bases). Trimming left V 5 bases short and J 2 bases short, with 12 bases between. In germline, CDR1 is SGHRS, CDR2 YFSETQ. The CDR3 sequence is 14 residues long. The CDR3 DNA follows: TGCGCCAGCAGATGGACTATCGACACAGATACGCAGTATTTT. It translates to CASRWTIDTDTQYF.

This clone was counted between two and nine times. The J gene is TRBJ1-3, the V gene TRBV7-2; 9 nucleotides match TRBD1. Looked up from germline, CDR1 is SGHTA and CDR2 is FQGNSA. V gave up 5 bases and J gave up 0 bases; unmatched junction bases: 8. The CDR3 is made up of 17 amino acids. The CDR3 coding sequence is TGTGCCAGCAGCCCCCGGACAGGGGCCGACTCTGGAAACACCATATATTTT. It specifies CASSPRTGADSGNTIYF.

This clone was seen more than once but under ten times. The junction does not match germline at one end; this may be a read error. V usage is TRBV29-1 and J usage is TRBJ2-7; 7 bases line up with TRBD1. The CDR3 runs 11 residues. Germline V gene data show CDR1 as SQVTM and CDR2 as ANQGSEA. CDR3 protein: CSATAGGRRDF. In DNA, the CDR3 is TGCAGCGCGACGGCAGGGGGAAGGCGAGACTTC.

The chain couples TRBV28 to TRBJ2-5; no definite D call. The V and J ends lost 6 bases and 5 bases respectively, with 19 bases between them. The CDR3 is 15 residues long. CDR1 and CDR2 from the germline V gene are MDHEN and SYDVKM. The CDR3 sequence is CASRRHRPLRETQYF. The CDR3 DNA follows: TGTGCCAGCAGGAGGCACCGGCCTCTTAGGGAGACCCAGTACTTC.

The chain is built from TRBV12-5 and TRBJ2-7; perhaps TRBD1 as D (5 bases). Trimming pared 3 bases from V and 2 bases from J, leaving 17 bases between. This CDR3 comprises 16 residues. CDR1 is LGHNT and CDR2 is FRNRAP in the germline V gene. CDR3 protein: CASGLISQGWTYEQYV. CDR3 nucleotide sequence: TGTGCTAGTGGTTTAATTAGTCAGGGCTGGACCTACGAGCAGTACGTC.

This sequence joins TRBV7-9 and TRBJ1-1; D ambiguous. The CDR3 runs 13 residues. Germline CDR1 SEHNR, CDR2 FQNEAQ (reference sequence). The V end lost 5 bases, the J end lost 7 bases, and 14 bases lay between the germline ends. CDR3 sequence (DNA): TGTGCCAGCAGCCCAAGGAGCCGAAATGAAGCTTTCTTT. Its translation: CASSPRSRNEAFF.

This clone was seen only a few times. J is TRBJ1-2 and V is TRBV28; TRBD1 matches 8 bases. The CDR3 is 15 amino acids. J was trimmed by 2 bases and V by 5 bases; bases with no gene match: 7. From germline, CDR1 is MDHEN and CDR2 SYDVKM. As DNA, the CDR3 is TGTGCCAGCAGTCCCGGGACAGGTCTCAACTATGGCTACACCTTC. Protein: CASSPGTGLNYGYTF.

This clone was seen only a few times. The CDR3 protein is CASISPTGPYEQYF. The CDR3 coding sequence is TGTGCCAGCATTTCCCCGACAGGACCCTACGAGCAGTACTTC. The V call is TRBV28, the J call TRBJ2-7; a possible D gene is TRBD1 (6 bases). V was cut by 7 bases and J by 2 bases, with 15 bases left in between. Per the germline V gene, CDR1 is MDHEN and CDR2 is SYDVKM. The CDR3 consists of 14 residues.

This clone was seen more than once but under ten times. Other DNA sequences in the sample encode the same CDR3. The chain uses TRBV27 and TRBJ2-6; TRBD2 matches 7 bases. The CDR3 is 15 residues long. CDR1 is MNHEY, CDR2 SMNVEV, per germline (reference sequence). The J segment lost 2 bases and the V segment lost 3 bases, leaving 1 base of the junction unmatched. The CDR3 coding sequence is TGTGCCAGCAGTTTCGGGGGGACTGGGGCCAACGTCCTGACTTTC. Translation gives CASSFGGTGANVLTF.